Here is one T cell receptor (beta chain) with its context. The sample belongs to a study of human T cells and chemical hapten exposure. Separate cDNA molecules received unique molecular identifiers, which the library attached to them. Each CDR3 protein is one row after TCRdb ran MiXCR on the RACE reads. The data show about 34,000 distinct CDR3 sequences, roughly 5.5% seen once. Time point: healthy volunteer bleed at 6 weeks. Unfractionated whole blood served as the source for total RNA extraction. CDR3 length: 16 amino acids. Germline V gene sequence: CDR1 MNHNY, CDR2 SVGAGI (reference sequence). V trimming: 5 bases; J trimming: 7 bases; junction bases outside the gene matches: 12.

The clonotype originates from a human donor in good health. Some clones in this sample may be carry-over from other donors' samples. The chain has TRBV6-6 and TRBJ1-5; 9 bases align to TRBD1. The source material was whole blood. This CDR3 reads CASSLDRGARRQPQHF. CDR3 bases: TGTGCCAGCAGTCTGGACAGGGGTGCAAGGAGACAGCCCCAGCATTTT.